This T cell receptor beta chain was profiled in a study of cytomegalovirus exposure and HLA in healthy donors. In the PCR, 60 Vbeta and 13 Jbeta primers were used. The data were produced by immunoSEQ multiplex PCR, yet TCRdb's version contains in-frame clones alone and is incomplete. Here the sample spans 130,000 or so clones, 75% being singletons. Overall study findings and caveats: Some V segments could not be told apart, so they were left out, TRBV6-2 and TRBV6-3 among them. One later analysis reportedly identified an Asian-associated ancestry cluster that showed fewer N-insertions than the approximately 710-donor mean. Later, an analysis found that common viral pathogens appeared to be linked with several of the most significant clusters.

V was clipped by 4 bases and J by 1 base, with 18 bases between them. The CDR3 consists of 16 residues. CDR1 and CDR2 (germline): SGHDT, YYEEEE. Points on this clone: Its target is not known.

Sequencing was done on a sample of PBMCs. The source of this sequence is a man between 40 and 49 years old in good health and CMV-seronegative. This chain connects TRBV5-6 to TRBJ2-7, with a possible D match to TRBD1 (6 bases). The chain's CDR3 is CASSPVSGDKSYEQYF. The DNA of the CDR3 is TGTGCCAGCAGCCCCGTTAGTGGGGACAAATCCTACGAGCAGTACTTC.